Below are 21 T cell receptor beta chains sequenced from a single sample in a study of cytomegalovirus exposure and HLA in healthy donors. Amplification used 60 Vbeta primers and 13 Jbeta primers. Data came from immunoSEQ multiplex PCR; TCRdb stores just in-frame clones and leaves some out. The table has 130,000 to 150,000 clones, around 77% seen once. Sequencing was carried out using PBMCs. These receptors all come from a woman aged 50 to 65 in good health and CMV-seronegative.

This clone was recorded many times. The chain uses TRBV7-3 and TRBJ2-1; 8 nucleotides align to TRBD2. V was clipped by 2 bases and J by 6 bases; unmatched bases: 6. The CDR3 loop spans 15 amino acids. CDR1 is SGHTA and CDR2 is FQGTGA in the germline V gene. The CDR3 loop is CASSLDGGAVNEQFF. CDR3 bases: TGTGCCAGCAGCTTAGACGGGGGGGCGGTCAATGAGCAGTTCTTC.

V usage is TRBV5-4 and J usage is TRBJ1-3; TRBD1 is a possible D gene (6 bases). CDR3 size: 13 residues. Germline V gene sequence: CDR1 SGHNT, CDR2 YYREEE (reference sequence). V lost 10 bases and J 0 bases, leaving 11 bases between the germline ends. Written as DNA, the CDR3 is TGTGCCGGAGGACAGACCTCTGGAAACACCATATATTTT. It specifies CAGGQTSGNTIYF.

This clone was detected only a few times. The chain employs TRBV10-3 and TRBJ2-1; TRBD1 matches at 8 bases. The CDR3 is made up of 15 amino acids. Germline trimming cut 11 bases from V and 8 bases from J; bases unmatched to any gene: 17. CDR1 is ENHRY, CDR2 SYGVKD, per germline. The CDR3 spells CASQDRDREIHEQFF. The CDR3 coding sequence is TGTGCCTCGCAGGACAGGGATCGAGAGATCCATGAGCAGTTCTTC.

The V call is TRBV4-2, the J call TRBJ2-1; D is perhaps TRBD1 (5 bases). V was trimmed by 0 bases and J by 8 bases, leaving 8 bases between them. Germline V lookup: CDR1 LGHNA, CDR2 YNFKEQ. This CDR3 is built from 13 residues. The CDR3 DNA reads TGTGCCAGCAGCCAAGACAGGGTACATGAGCAGTTCTTC. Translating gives CASSQDRVHEQFF.

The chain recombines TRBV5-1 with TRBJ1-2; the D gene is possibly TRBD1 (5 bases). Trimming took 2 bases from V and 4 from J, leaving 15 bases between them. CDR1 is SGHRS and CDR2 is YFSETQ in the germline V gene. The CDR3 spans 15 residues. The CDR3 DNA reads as TGCGCCAGCAGCTTCGGCCAGGGCTCGACCTATGGCTACACCTTC. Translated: CASSFGQGSTYGYTF.

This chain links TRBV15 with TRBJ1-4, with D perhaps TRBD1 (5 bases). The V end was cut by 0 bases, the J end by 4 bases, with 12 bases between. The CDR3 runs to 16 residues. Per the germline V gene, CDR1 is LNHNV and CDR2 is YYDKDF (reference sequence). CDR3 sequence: CATSRENRGVNEKLFF. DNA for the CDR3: TGTGCCACCAGCAGAGAGAATCGGGGGGTTAATGAAAAACTGTTTTTT. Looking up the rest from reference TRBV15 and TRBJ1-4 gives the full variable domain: DAMVIQNPRYQVTQFGKPVTLSCSQTLNHNVMYWYQQKSSQAPKLLFHYYDKDFNNEADTPDNFQSRRPNTSFCFLDIRSPGLGDTAMYLCATSRENRGVNEKLFFGSGTQLSVL.

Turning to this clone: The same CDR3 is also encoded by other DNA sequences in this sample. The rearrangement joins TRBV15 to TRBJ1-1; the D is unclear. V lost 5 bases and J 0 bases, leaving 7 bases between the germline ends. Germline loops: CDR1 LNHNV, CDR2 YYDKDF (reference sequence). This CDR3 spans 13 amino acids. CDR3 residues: CATSYGLNTEAFF. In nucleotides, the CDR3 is TGTGCCACCAGCTACGGGTTGAACACTGAAGCTTTCTTT.

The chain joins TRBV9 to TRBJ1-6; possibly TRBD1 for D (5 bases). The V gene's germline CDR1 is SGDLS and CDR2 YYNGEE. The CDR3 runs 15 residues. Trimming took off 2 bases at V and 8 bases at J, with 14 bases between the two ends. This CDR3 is CASSVSREPYSPLHF. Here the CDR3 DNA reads TGTGCCAGCAGCGTGAGCAGGGAACCGTATTCACCCCTCCACTTT.

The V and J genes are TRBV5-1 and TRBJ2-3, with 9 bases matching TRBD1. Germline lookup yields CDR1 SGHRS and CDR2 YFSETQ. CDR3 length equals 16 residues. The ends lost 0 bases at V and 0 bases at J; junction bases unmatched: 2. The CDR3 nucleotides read TGCGCCAGCAGCTTGGACGGACAGGGGAGCACAGATACGCAGTATTTT. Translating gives CASSLDGQGSTDTQYF.

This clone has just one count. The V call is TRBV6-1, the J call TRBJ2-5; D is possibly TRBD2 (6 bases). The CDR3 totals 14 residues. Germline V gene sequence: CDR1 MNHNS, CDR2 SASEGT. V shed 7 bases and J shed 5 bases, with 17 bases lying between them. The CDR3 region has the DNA TGTGCCAGCATGTGGACGGCGGGGAGGGAGACCCAGTACTTC. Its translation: CASMWTAGRETQYF.

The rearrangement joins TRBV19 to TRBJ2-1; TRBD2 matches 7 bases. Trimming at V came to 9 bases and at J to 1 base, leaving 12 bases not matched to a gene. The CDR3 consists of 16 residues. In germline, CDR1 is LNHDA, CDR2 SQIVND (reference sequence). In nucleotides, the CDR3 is TGTGCCAGCTGCCCTTTGGGCGGGGGATCCTACAATGAGCAGTTCTTC. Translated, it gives CASCPLGGGSYNEQFF.

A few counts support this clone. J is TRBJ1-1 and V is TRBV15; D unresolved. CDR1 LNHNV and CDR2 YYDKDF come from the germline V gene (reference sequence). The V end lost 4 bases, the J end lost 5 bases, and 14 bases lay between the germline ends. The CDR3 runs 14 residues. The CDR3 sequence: CATSKTGIGTEAFF. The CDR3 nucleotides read TGTGCCACCAGCAAAACCGGGATCGGGACTGAAGCTTTCTTT. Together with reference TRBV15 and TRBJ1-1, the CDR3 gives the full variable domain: DAMVIQNPRYQVTQFGKPVTLSCSQTLNHNVMYWYQQKSSQAPKLLFHYYDKDFNNEADTPDNFQSRRPNTSFCFLDIRSPGLGDTAMYLCATSKTGIGTEAFFGQGTRLTVV.

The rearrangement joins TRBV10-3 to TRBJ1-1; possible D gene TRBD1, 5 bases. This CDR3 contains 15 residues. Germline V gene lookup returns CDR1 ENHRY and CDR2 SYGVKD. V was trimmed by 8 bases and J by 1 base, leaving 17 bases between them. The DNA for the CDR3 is TGTGCCATCGGAGCCTTACAGGATTCGAACACTGAAGCTTTCTTT. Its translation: CAIGALQDSNTEAFF.

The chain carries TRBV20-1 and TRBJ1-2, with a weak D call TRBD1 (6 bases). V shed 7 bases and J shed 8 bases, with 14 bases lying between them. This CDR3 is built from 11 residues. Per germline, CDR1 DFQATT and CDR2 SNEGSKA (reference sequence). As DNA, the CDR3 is TGCAGTGTTCTCGGGACATACGGCTACACCTTC. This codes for CSVLGTYGYTF.

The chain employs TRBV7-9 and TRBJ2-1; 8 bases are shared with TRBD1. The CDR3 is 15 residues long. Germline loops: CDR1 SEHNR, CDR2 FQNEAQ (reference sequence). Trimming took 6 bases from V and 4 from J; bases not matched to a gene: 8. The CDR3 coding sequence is TGTGCCAGCAGACGTGGACAGGGCTTATACAATGAGCAGTTCTTC. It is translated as CASRRGQGLYNEQFF.

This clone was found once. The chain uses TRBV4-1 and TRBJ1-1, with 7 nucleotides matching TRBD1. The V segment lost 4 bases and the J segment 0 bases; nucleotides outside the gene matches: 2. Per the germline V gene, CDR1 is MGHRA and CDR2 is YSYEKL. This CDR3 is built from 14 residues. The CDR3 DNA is TGCGCCAGCAGCCTTACAGGGGTGAACACTGAAGCTTTCTTT. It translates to CASSLTGVNTEAFF.

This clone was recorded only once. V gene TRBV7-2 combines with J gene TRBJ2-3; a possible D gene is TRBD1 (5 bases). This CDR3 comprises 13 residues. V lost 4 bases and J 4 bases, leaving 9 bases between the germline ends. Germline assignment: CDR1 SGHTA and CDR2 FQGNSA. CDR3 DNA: TGTGCCAGCAGCTCTAGGGGTGCAGATACGCAGTATTTT. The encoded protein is CASSSRGADTQYF.

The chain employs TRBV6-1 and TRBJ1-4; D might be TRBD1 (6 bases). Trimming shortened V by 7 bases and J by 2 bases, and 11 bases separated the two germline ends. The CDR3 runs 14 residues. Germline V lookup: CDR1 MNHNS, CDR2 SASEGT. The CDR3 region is CASNLQGTNEKLFF. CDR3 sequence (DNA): TGTGCCAGCAACCTGCAGGGGACTAATGAAAAACTGTTTTTT.

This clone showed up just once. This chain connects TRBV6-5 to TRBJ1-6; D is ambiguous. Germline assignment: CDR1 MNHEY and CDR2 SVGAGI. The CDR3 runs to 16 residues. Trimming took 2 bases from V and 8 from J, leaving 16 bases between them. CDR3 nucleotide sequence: TGTGCCAGCAGTTACCGGCCGGAAGAGCGATATTCACCCCTCCACTTT. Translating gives CASSYRPEERYSPLHF.

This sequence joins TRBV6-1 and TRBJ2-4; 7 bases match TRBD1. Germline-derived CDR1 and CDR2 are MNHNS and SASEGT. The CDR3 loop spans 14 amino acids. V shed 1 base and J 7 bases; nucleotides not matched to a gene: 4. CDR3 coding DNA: TGTGCCAGCAGTGAAGGCCAGGGGGTTAACATTCAGTACTTC. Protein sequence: CASSEGQGVNIQYF.

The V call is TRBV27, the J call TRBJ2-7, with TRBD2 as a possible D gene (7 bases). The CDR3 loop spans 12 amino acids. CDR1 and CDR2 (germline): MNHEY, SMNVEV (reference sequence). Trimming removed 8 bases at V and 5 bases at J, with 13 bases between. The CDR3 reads CASGRGGDEQYF. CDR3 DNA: TGTGCCAGCGGGAGGGGGGGCGACGAGCAGTACTTC.